These 26 T cell receptor beta chains originate from one sample sequenced in a study of CD8 T cells in Susac syndrome. Random hexamers were used to reverse transcribe the RNA input (roughly 0.5 to 1 ug). TCRdb used MiXCR to reprocess the immunoSEQ multiplex PCR reads, holding one entry per CDR3 protein. Among approximately 190,000 distinct CDR3 sequences listed, about 95% were seen once. Sample: CD8+ T cells from PBMCs. Receptors were obtained from a human donor with Susac syndrome.

The chain employs TRBV29-1 and TRBJ1-2, with D possibly TRBD1 on 5 matching bases. V was shortened by 3 bases and J by 8 bases, with 16 bases between the two germline ends. This CDR3 has 13 amino acids. Germline lookup yields CDR1 SQVTM and CDR2 ANQGSEA. In nucleotides, the CDR3 is TGCAGCGTTGAGGAAGGGGCCGGCTGGGGCTACACCTTC. It codes for CSVEEGAGWGYTF.

V gene TRBV4-1 combines with J gene TRBJ2-5; tentatively, D is TRBD1 (5 bases). The ends were cut back, 3 bases at V and 3 bases at J, with 8 bases in the middle. The CDR3 is made up of 13 amino acids. Germline CDR1 reads MGHRA; CDR2 reads YSYEKL. CDR3 amino acids: CASSHPREETQYF. The CDR3 DNA sequence: TGCGCCAGCAGCCACCCCAGGGAAGAGACCCAGTACTTC.

The chain is built from TRBV28 and TRBJ2-3; TRBD2 matches at 10 bases. V shed 2 bases and J 8 bases; nucleotides not matched to a gene: 10. Germline CDR1 is MDHEN and CDR2 is SYDVKM. The CDR3 is made up of 16 amino acids. Here the CDR3 DNA reads TGTGCCAGCAGTTTAAGCACTAGCGGGGCCCCAGGTACGCAGTATTTT. The encoded protein is CASSLSTSGAPGTQYF.

The chain recombines TRBV15 with TRBJ2-1; D is uncertain. Germline CDR1 is LNHNV and CDR2 is YYDKDF (reference sequence). V was trimmed by 3 bases and J by 5 bases, leaving 8 bases between them. This CDR3 is 13 amino acids long. Here the CDR3 DNA reads TGTGCCACCAGCAGGGGGTTTAACAATGAGCAGTTCTTC. It yields the protein CATSRGFNNEQFF. The variable domain in full, completed from reference TRBV15 and TRBJ2-1, reads DAMVIQNPRYQVTQFGKPVTLSCSQTLNHNVMYWYQQKSSQAPKLLFHYYDKDFNNEADTPDNFQSRRPNTSFCFLDIRSPGLGDTAMYLCATSRGFNNEQFFGPGTRLTVL.

V and J are TRBV7-9 and TRBJ2-3; D possibly corresponds to TRBD2 (5 bases). The length of the CDR3 is 16 residues. Trimming took off 5 bases at V and 4 bases at J, with 19 bases between the two ends. The germline V gene has CDR1 SEHNR and CDR2 FQNEAQ (reference sequence). The CDR3 protein is CASSGPLGSQADTQYF. CDR3 in DNA: TGTGCCAGCAGCGGTCCCCTTGGGAGTCAGGCAGATACGCAGTATTTT.

V and J are TRBV14 and TRBJ1-2, with D maybe TRBD1 (5 bases). The CDR3 spans 14 residues. The V end lost 4 bases, the J end lost 6 bases, and 15 bases lay between the germline ends. Germline lookup yields CDR1 SGHDN and CDR2 FVKESK. The chain's CDR3 is CASSLEPGTDGYTF. The CDR3 DNA is TGTGCCAGCAGCCTCGAGCCGGGGACGGATGGCTACACCTTC. The full variable domain, in which reference TRBV14 and TRBJ1-2 provide the parts outside the CDR3, is EAGVTQFPSHSVIEKGQTVTLRCDPISGHDNLYWYRRVMGKEIKFLLHFVKESKQDESGMPNNRFLAERTGGTYSTLKVQPAELEDSGVYFCASSLEPGTDGYTFGSGTRLTVV.

This sequence joins TRBV7-8 and TRBJ2-1; TRBD1 aligns across 10 bases. This CDR3 region has 16 residues. CDR1 is SGHVS, CDR2 FQNEAQ, per germline. V trimming: 5 bases; J trimming: 6 bases; junction bases outside the gene matches: 10. As DNA, the CDR3 is TGTGCCAGCAGCCTACCCCGGGACAGGGGTGGCAATGAGCAGTTCTTC. Amino acids: CASSLPRDRGGNEQFF. Looking up the rest from reference TRBV7-8 and TRBJ2-1 gives the full variable domain: GAGVSQSPRYKVAKRGQDVALRCDPISGHVSLFWYQQALGQGPEFLTYFQNEAQLDKSGLPSDRFFAERPEGSVSTLKIQRTQQEDSAVYLCASSLPRDRGGNEQFFGPGTRLTVL.

The chain employs TRBV4-1 and TRBJ2-6; weak D call: TRBD2 (6 bases). This CDR3 comprises 16 residues. Per germline, CDR1 MGHRA and CDR2 YSYEKL. Trimming pared 4 bases from V and 2 bases from J, leaving 12 bases between. The CDR3 is CASSLAGLAGANVLTF. CDR3 DNA: TGCGCCAGCAGCCTCGCGGGACTCGCTGGGGCCAACGTCCTGACTTTC.

The chain couples TRBV19 to TRBJ1-1; D call uncertain. There are 15 residues in the CDR3. Between the trimmed V and J ends, which lost 3 bases and 0 bases, there was a span of 11 bases. Germline CDR1 and CDR2: LNHDA and SQIVND (reference sequence). CDR3 sequence reads: CASSMYGNMNTEAFF. CDR3 in DNA: TGTGCCAGTAGTATGTATGGGAACATGAACACTGAAGCTTTCTTT.

This clonotype was detected only once. The rearrangement links TRBV20-1 to TRBJ1-1, with no clear D. This CDR3 has 15 amino acids. Germline V CDR1 and CDR2: DFQATT, SNEGSKA (reference sequence). With 1 base removed from V and 5 bases from J, the gap between germline ends came to 17 bases. The CDR3 sequence is CSARVSSLHGTEAFF. CDR3 in DNA: TGCAGTGCTAGAGTCTCTTCCTTACACGGAACTGAAGCTTTCTTT.

The genes are TRBV11-3 and TRBJ2-3; D perhaps matches TRBD2 (5 bases). In germline, CDR1 is SGHNT, CDR2 YENEEA. The V end was cut by 4 bases, the J end by 7 bases, with 12 bases between. This CDR3 is built from 13 residues. The CDR3 sequence: CASSSRDLNTQYF. In DNA form, the CDR3 reads TGTGCCAGCAGCTCCCGGGATCTCAATACGCAGTATTTT.

The chain uses TRBV13 and TRBJ2-2, with 10 bases identical to TRBD1. CDR1 and CDR2 from the germline V gene are PRHDT and FYEKMQ (reference sequence). The CDR3 has 16 residues. Germline trimming cut 3 bases from V and 6 bases from J; bases unmatched to any gene: 7. CDR3: CASSFTIGQGAGELFF. Written as DNA, the CDR3 is TGTGCCAGCAGCTTCACCATCGGACAGGGGGCCGGGGAGCTGTTTTTT.

This chain uses TRBV7-2 with TRBJ2-7; TRBD2 matches 9 bases. Germline trimming cut 5 bases from V and 0 bases from J; bases unmatched to any gene: 5. Germline V CDR1 and CDR2: SGHTA, FQGNSA. The CDR3 spans 15 residues. The CDR3 protein is CASSPWRGGSYEQYF. The CDR3 coding sequence is TGTGCCAGCAGCCCGTGGCGGGGGGGCTCCTACGAGCAGTACTTC.

The J gene is TRBJ2-6, the V gene TRBV15, with 9 bases fitting TRBD1. Trimming took 3 bases from V and 0 from J; bases not matched to a gene: 0. Germline values: CDR1 LNHNV, CDR2 YYDKDF (reference sequence). The CDR3 is made up of 16 amino acids. The CDR3 nucleotides are TGTGCCACCAGCAGGGGACAGGGCTCTGGGGCCAACGTCCTGACTTTC. Protein: CATSRGQGSGANVLTF.

The chain is built from TRBV4-1 and TRBJ2-2, with unresolved D. This CDR3 is built from 14 residues. With 1 base removed from V and 6 bases from J, the gap between germline ends came to 9 bases. Germline V gene data show CDR1 as MGHRA and CDR2 as YSYEKL. The CDR3 coding sequence is TGCGCCAGCAGCCAAGCAGTATACGCCGGGGAGCTGTTTTTT. It yields the protein CASSQAVYAGELFF.

The rearrangement links TRBV4-1 to TRBJ2-1; 9 nucleotides line up with TRBD2. The CDR3 has 17 residues. Trimming took 3 bases from V and 3 from J; bases not matched to a gene: 9. CDR1 is MGHRA, CDR2 YSYEKL, per germline. CDR3 loop: CASSQGPAGGLYNEQFF. The CDR3 DNA follows: TGCGCCAGCAGCCAGGGTCCGGCGGGGGGGCTCTACAATGAGCAGTTCTTC.

The chain recombines TRBV5-6 with TRBJ2-5, with D unresolved. Trimming took off 3 bases at V and 5 bases at J, with 17 bases between the two ends. The CDR3 extends over 15 amino acids. In germline, CDR1 is SGHDT, CDR2 YYEEEE. The CDR3 nucleotides read TGTGCCAGCAGCTGGGATACCAGTCCAATGGAGACCCAGTACTTC. Protein: CASSWDTSPMETQYF.

The V and J genes are TRBV10-3 and TRBJ2-3; D unclear. The V and J ends lost 0 bases and 2 bases respectively, with 3 bases between them. The germline V gene encodes CDR1 ENHRY and CDR2 SYGVKD. The CDR3 totals 13 residues. The CDR3: CAISESITDTQYF. The DNA for the CDR3 is TGTGCCATCAGTGAGTCGATCACAGATACGCAGTATTTT.

The rearrangement joins TRBV30 to TRBJ2-3, with 12 bases identical to TRBD2. After removal of 2 bases from V and 4 bases from J, the junction contained 10 bases not matched to a gene. This CDR3 has 17 residues. Germline V lookup: CDR1 GTSNPN, CDR2 SVGIG (reference sequence). The CDR3 sequence: CAWSLTWTSGAPDTQYF. In DNA form, the CDR3 reads TGTGCCTGGAGTTTGACTTGGACTAGCGGGGCGCCAGATACGCAGTATTTT.

The chain uses TRBV28 and TRBJ2-7; D is tentatively TRBD1 or TRBD2 (5 bases each). This CDR3 region has 13 residues. The V end lost 5 bases, the J end lost 5 bases, and 13 bases lay between the germline ends. Germline V lookup: CDR1 MDHEN, CDR2 SYDVKM. Here the CDR3 reads CASSKGQGDEQYF. CDR3 sequence (DNA): TGTGCCAGCAGTAAGGGGCAGGGAGACGAGCAGTACTTC.

This chain connects TRBV4-1 to TRBJ2-3, with D possibly TRBD2 on 5 matching bases. Per germline, CDR1 MGHRA and CDR2 YSYEKL. CDR3 length: 15 residues. The V gene lost 1 base and the J gene lost 4 bases, with 12 bases spanning the gap. CDR3 loop: CASSQAPTTADTQYF. The CDR3 nucleotides are TGCGCCAGCAGCCAAGCTCCGACTACCGCAGATACGCAGTATTTT.

The rearrangement joins TRBV4-1 to TRBJ2-1; 8 bases fit TRBD2. CDR1 and CDR2 from the germline V gene are MGHRA and YSYEKL. The CDR3 runs to 18 residues. J lost 0 bases, V lost 1 base, and 8 bases had no gene match. The CDR3 reads CASSQASLAGSSYNEQFF. DNA for the CDR3: TGCGCCAGCAGCCAAGCATCCTTAGCGGGGAGCTCCTACAATGAGCAGTTCTTC.

V is TRBV3-1 and J is TRBJ1-1; D ambiguous. Trimming pared 0 bases from V and 5 bases from J, leaving 4 bases between. The CDR3 loop spans 12 amino acids. Germline CDR1 LGHDT, CDR2 YNNKEL (reference sequence). The CDR3 nucleotides are TGTGCCAGCAGCCAAGATCTGACTGAAGCTTTCTTT. This gives the protein CASSQDLTEAFF.

The chain employs TRBV6-1 and TRBJ1-1; D remains ambiguous. CDR3 size: 12 residues. The germline V gene encodes CDR1 MNHNS and CDR2 SASEGT. The germline V and J ends were trimmed by 4 bases and 1 base, with 4 bases remaining between them. The chain's CDR3 is CASSAGNTEAFF. For the CDR3, the DNA is TGTGCCAGCAGTGCGGGGAACACTGAAGCTTTCTTT.

This clonotype was seen only once. This chain connects TRBV20-1 to TRBJ2-1; weak D call: TRBD1 (5 bases). The V and J ends lost 3 bases and 6 bases respectively, with 9 bases between them. CDR1 DFQATT and CDR2 SNEGSKA come from the germline V gene (reference sequence). This CDR3 spans 12 amino acids. The CDR3 reads CSASWQGNEQFF. The CDR3 nucleotides read TGCAGTGCTAGTTGGCAGGGCAATGAGCAGTTCTTC.

This rearrangement joins TRBV10-3 to TRBJ2-3; D is undetermined. The CDR3 runs to 13 residues. Germline V gives CDR1 ENHRY, CDR2 SYGVKD. The ends were cut back, 3 bases at V and 2 bases at J, with 6 bases in the middle. The CDR3 DNA sequence: TGTGCCATCAGTGACGGCTACACAGATACGCAGTATTTT. Translation gives CAISDGYTDTQYF.